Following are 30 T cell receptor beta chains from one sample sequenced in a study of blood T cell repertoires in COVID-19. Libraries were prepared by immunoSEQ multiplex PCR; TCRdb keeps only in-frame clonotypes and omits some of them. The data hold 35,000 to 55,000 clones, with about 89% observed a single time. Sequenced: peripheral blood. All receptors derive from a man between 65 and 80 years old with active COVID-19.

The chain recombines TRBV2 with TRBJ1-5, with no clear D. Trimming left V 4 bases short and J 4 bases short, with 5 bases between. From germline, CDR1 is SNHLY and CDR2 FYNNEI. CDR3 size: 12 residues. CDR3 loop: CASSGQNQPQHF. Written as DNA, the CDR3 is TGTGCCAGCAGTGGTCAGAATCAGCCCCAGCATTTT.

The CDR3 is CASSVSSGGAQETQYF. As DNA, the CDR3 is TGTGCCAGCAGCGTCTCTAGCGGGGGGGCCCAAGAGACCCAGTACTTC. The rearrangement joins TRBV7-2 to TRBJ2-5; 12 bases align to TRBD2. In germline, CDR1 is SGHTA, CDR2 FQGNSA. J was trimmed by 1 base and V by 5 bases; bases with no gene match: 5. The CDR3 contains 16 residues.

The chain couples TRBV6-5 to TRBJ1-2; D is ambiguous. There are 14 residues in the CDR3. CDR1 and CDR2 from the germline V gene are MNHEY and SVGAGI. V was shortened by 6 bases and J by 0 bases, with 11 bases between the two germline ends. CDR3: CASSGSQANYGYTF. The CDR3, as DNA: TGTGCCAGCAGCGGGAGCCAAGCTAACTATGGCTACACCTTC.

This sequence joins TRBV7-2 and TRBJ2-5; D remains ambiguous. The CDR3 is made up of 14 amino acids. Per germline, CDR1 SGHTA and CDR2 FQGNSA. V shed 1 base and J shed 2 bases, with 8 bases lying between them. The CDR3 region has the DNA TGTGCCAGCAGCTTAGTGGCACAGCAAGAGACCCAGTACTTC. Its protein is CASSLVAQQETQYF.

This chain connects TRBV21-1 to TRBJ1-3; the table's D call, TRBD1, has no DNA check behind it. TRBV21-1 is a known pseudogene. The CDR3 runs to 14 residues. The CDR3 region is CASSPQRQENTIYF. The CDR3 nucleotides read TGTGCCAGCAGCCCCCAGAGACAGGAAAACACCATATATTTT.

CDR3 protein: CASSLGPGQLSYEQYF. The CDR3 nucleotides are TGTGCCAGCAGCTTAGGCCCGGGACAGCTCTCCTACGAGCAGTACTTC. The genes are TRBV7-8 and TRBJ2-7; 7 bases line up with TRBD1. Per the germline V gene, CDR1 is SGHVS and CDR2 is FQNEAQ. The ends lost 1 base at V and 0 bases at J; junction bases unmatched: 6. The CDR3 contains 16 residues.

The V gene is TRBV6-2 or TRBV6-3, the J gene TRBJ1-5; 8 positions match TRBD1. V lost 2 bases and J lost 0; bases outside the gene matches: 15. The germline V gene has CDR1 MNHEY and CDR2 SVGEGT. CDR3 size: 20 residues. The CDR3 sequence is CASSYEWRTGGDYSNQPQHF. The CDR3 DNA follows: TGTGCCAGCAGTTACGAATGGAGAACAGGGGGAGATTATAGCAATCAGCCCCAGCATTTT.

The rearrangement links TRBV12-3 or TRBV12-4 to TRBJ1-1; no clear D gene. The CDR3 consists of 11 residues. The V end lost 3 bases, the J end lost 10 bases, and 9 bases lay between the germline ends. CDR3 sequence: CASSFWEGAFF. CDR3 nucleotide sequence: TGTGCCAGCAGTTTTTGGGAGGGAGCTTTCTTT.

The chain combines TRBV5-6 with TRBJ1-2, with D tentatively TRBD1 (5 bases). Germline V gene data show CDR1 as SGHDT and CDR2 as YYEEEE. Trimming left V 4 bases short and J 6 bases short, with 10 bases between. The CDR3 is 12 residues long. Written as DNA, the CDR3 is TGTGCCAGCAGCCTAGGGGTCCATGGCTACACCTTC. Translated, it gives CASSLGVHGYTF.

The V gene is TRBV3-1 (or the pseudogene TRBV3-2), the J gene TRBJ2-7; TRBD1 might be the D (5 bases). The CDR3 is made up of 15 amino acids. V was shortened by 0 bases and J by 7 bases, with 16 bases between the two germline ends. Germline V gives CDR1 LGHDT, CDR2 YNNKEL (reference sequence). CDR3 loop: CASSQDLHRPGEQYF. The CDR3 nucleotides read TGTGCCAGCAGCCAAGATCTTCACAGGCCAGGGGAGCAGTACTTC.

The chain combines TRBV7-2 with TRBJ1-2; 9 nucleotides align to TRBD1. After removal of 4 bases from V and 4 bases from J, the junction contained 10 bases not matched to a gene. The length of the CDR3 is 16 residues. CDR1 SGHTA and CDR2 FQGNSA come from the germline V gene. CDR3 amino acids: CASSSLTGGPSYGYTF. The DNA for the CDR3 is TGTGCCAGCAGCTCCCTTACAGGGGGCCCAAGCTATGGCTACACCTTC.

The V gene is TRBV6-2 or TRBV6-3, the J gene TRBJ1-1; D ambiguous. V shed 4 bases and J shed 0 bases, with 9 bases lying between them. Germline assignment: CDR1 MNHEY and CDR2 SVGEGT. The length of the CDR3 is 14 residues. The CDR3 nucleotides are TGTGCCAGCAGTTCCGCACAGATGAACACTGAAGCTTTCTTT. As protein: CASSSAQMNTEAFF.

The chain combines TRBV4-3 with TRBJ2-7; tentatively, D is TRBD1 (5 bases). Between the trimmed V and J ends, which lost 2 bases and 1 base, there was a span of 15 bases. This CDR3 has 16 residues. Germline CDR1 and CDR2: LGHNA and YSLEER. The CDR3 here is CASSQRVRAESYEQYF. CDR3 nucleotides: TGCGCCAGCAGCCAAAGAGTCAGGGCTGAATCCTACGAGCAGTACTTC.

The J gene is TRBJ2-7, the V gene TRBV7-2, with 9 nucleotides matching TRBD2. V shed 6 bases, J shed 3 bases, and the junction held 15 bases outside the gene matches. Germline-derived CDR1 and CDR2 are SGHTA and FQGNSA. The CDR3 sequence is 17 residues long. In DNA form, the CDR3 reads TGTGCCAGCAGTGGGCGGGGGGGGAAAGATGTCGTCTACGAGCAGTACTTC. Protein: CASSGRGGKDVVYEQYF.

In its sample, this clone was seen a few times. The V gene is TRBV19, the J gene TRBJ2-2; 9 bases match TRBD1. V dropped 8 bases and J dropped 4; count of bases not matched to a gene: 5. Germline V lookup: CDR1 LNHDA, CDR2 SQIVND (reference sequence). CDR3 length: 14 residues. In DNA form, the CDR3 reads TGTGCCAGTGGGACAGGGATGGGCACCGGGGAGCTGTTTTTT. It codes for CASGTGMGTGELFF.

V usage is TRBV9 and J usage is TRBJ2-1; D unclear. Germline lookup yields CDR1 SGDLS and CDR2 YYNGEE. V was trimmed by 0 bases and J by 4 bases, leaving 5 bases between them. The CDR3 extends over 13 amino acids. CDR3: CASSVGAYNEQFF. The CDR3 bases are TGTGCCAGCAGCGTAGGTGCGTACAATGAGCAGTTCTTC.

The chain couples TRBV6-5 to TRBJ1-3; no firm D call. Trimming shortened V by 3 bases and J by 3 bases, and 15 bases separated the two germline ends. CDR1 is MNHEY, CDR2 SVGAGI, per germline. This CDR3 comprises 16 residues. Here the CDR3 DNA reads TGTGCCAGCAGTTATGGTGTCGGGGAAGGTGGAAACACCATATATTTT. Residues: CASSYGVGEGGNTIYF.

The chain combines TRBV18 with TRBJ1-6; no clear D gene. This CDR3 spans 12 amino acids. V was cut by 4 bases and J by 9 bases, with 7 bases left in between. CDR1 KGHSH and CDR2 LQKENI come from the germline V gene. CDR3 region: CASSRASSPLHF. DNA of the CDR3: TGTGCCAGCTCACGGGCTTCTTCACCCCTCCACTTT.

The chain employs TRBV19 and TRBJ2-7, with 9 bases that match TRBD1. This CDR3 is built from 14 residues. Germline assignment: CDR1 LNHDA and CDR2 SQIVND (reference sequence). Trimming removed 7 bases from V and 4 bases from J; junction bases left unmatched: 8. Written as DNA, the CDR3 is TGTGCCAGTAACCATCGGACAGGGGATTACGAGCAGTACTTC. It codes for CASNHRTGDYEQYF.

CDR3 residues: CASSEALAGAGETQYF. The CDR3 DNA follows: TGTGCCAGCAGTGAAGCCCTAGCGGGGGCAGGAGAGACCCAGTACTTC. V is TRBV6-1 and J is TRBJ2-5; 10 bases line up with TRBD2. The CDR3 extends over 16 amino acids. Germline trimming cut 0 bases from V and 4 bases from J; bases unmatched to any gene: 5. From germline, CDR1 is MNHNS and CDR2 SASEGT.

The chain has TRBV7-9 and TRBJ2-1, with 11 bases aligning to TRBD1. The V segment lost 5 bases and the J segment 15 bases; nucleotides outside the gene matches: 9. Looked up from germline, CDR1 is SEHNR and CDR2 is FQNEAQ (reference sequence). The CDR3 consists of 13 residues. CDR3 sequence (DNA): TGTGCCAGCAGCAACACGGACAGGGGGCTTGGGTTCTTC. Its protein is CASSNTDRGLGFF.

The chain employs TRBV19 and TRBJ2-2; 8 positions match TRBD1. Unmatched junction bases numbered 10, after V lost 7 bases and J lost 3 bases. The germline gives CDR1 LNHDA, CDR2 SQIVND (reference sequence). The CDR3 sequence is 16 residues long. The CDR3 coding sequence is TGTGCCAGTACGTGGGGGACAGGTCGGTACACCGGGGAGCTGTTTTTT. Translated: CASTWGTGRYTGELFF.

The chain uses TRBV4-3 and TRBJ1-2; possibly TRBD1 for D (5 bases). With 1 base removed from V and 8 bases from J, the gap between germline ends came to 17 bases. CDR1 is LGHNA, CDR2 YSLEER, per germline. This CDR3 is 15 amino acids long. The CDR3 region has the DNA TGCGCCAGCAGCCAAGTGGGGCAGGGCAGAGTAGGCTACACCTTC. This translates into CASSQVGQGRVGYTF.

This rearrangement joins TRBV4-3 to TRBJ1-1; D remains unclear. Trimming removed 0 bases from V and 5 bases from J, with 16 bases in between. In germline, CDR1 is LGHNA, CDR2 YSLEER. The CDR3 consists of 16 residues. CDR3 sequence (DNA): TGCGCCAGCAGCCAAGATAATCCGGGGAGGTTGACTGAAGCTTTCTTT. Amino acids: CASSQDNPGRLTEAFF.

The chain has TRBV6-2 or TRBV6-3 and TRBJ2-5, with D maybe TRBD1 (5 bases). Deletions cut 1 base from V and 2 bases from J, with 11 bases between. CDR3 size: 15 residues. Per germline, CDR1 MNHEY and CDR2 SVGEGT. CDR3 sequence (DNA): TGTGCCAGCAGTTACTATGGGGCCAGGCAAGAGACCCAGTACTTC. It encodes CASSYYGARQETQYF.

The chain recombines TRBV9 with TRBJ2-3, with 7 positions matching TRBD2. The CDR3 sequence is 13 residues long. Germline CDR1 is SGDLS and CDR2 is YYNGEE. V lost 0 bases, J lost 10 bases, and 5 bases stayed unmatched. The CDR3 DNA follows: TGTGCCAGCAGCGTAGTTTCTAGCGGAGCGCAGTATTTT. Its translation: CASSVVSSGAQYF.

CDR3 region: CASSYSDTGYEQFF. In DNA, the CDR3 is TGTGCCAGCAGTTACTCGGACACGGGCTATGAGCAGTTCTTC. V usage is TRBV6-6 and J usage is TRBJ2-1; weak D call: TRBD1 (5 bases). From germline, CDR1 is MNHNY and CDR2 SVGAGI (reference sequence). V lost 0 bases, J lost 8 bases, and 11 bases lay in between. This CDR3 contains 14 residues.

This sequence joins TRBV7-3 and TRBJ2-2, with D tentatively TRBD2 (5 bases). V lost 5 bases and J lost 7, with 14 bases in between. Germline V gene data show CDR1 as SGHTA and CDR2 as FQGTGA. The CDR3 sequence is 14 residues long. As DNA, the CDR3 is TGTGCCAGCAGCCCCGGGAACCATAACGGGGAGCTGTTTTTT. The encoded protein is CASSPGNHNGELFF.

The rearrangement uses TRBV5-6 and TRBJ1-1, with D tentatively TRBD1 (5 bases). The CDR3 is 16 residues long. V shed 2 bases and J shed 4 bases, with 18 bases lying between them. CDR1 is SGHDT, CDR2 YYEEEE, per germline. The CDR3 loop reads CASSFLGGASSTEAFF. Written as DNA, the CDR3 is TGTGCCAGCAGCTTTCTTGGAGGGGCTAGTAGCACTGAAGCTTTCTTT.

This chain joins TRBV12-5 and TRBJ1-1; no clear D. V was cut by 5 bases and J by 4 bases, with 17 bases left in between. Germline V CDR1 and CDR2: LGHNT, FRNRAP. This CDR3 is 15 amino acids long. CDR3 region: CASGPPLISGTEAFF. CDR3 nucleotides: TGTGCTAGTGGTCCTCCCCTGATTTCGGGCACTGAAGCTTTCTTT.